This T cell receptor beta chain was recovered during a study of T cells in narcolepsy. The overall study: Donors had narcolepsy type 1 or type 2, or were healthy controls.

Study observations and caveats: HCRT-specific and TRIB2-specific autoreactive clonotypes appeared among same-patient CSF and blood CD4+ clonotypes. Blood of same and different patients, but not healthy controls, reportedly held recurring autoreactive clonotypes.

Regarding this clone: Its specificity is not known.

Sequencing was performed with immunoSEQ multiplex PCR; in TCRdb, only in-frame clones are kept and a portion is missing. This table has around 17,000 clones, 55% to 80% appearing once. Between the trimmed V and J ends, which lost 7 bases and 3 bases, there was a span of 13 bases. Germline V gene lookup returns CDR1 SEHNR and CDR2 FQNEAQ (reference sequence). The CDR3 is made up of 14 amino acids. The genes are TRBV7-9 and TRBJ1-5, with D perhaps matching TRBD1 (5 bases). The sequenced material came from CD45RA- memory CD8+ T cells from PBMCs. This sequence originates from a human donor with narcolepsy. The CDR3 region is CASNQAGNNQPQHF. The CDR3, as DNA: TGTGCCAGCAATCAGGCAGGGAACAATCAGCCCCAGCATTTT. Together with reference TRBV7-9 and TRBJ1-5, the CDR3 gives the full variable domain: DTGVSQNPRHKITKRGQNVTFRCDPISEHNRLYWYRQTLGQGPEFLTYFQNEAQLEKSRLLSDRFSAERPKGSFSTLEIQRTEQGDSAMYLCASNQAGNNQPQHFGDGTRLSIL.